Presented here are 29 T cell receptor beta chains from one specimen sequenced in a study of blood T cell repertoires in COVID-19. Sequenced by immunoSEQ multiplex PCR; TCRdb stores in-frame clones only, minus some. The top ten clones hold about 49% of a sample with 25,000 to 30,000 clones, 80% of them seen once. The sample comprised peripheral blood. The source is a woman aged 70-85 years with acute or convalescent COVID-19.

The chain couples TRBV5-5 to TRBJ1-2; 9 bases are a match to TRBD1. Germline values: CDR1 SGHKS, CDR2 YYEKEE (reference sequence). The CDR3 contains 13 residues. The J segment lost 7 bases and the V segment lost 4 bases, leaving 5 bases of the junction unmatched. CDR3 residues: CASSPGTGFGYTF. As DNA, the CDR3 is TGTGCCAGCAGCCCCGGGACAGGGTTTGGCTACACCTTC.

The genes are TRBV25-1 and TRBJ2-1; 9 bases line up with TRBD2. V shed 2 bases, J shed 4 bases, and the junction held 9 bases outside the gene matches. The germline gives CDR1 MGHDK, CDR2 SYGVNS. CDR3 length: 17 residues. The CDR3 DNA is TGTGCCAGCAGTGAACAGGCAAGACTAGCGGTTTACAATGAGCAGTTCTTC. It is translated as CASSEQARLAVYNEQFF.

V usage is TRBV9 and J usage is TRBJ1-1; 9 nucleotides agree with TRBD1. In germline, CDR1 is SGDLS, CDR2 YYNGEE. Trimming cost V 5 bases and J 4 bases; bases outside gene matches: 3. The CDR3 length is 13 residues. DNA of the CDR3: TGTGCCAGCAGGGGACAGGGCACCACTGAAGCTTTCTTT. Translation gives CASRGQGTTEAFF. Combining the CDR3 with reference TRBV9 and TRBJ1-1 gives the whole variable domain DSGVTQTPKHLITATGQRVTLRCSPRSGDLSVYWYQQSLDQGLQFLIQYYNGEERAKGNILERFSAQQFPDLHSELNLSSLELGDSALYFCASRGQGTTEAFFGQGTRLTVV.

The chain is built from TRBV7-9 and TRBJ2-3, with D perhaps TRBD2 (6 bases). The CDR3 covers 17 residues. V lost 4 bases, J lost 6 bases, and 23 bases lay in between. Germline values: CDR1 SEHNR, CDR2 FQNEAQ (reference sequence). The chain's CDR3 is CASSWNTRLGFLDTQYF. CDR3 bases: TGTGCCAGCAGCTGGAACACGAGACTAGGCTTCCTCGATACGCAGTATTTT.

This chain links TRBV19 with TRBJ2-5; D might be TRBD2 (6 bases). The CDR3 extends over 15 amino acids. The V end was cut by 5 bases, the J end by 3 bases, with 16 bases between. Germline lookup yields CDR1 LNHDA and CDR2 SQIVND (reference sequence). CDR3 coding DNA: TGTGCCAGTAGTGCCGCGCGGGGCCCTGAAGAGACCCAGTACTTC. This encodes CASSAARGPEETQYF.

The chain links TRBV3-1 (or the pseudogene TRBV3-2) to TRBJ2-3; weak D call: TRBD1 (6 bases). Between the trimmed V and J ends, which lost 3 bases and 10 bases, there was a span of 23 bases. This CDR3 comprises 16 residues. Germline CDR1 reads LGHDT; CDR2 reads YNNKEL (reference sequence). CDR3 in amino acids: CASSHGDTQNGLAQYF. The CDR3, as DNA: TGTGCCAGCAGCCATGGGGACACTCAAAATGGTCTAGCGCAGTATTTT.

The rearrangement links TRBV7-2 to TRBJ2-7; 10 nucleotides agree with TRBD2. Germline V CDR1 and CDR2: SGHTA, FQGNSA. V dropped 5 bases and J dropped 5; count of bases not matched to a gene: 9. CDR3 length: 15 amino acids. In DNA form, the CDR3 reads TGTGCCAGCAGCCTGGGGGCTAGCGGGAGTAACGAGCAGTACTTC. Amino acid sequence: CASSLGASGSNEQYF.

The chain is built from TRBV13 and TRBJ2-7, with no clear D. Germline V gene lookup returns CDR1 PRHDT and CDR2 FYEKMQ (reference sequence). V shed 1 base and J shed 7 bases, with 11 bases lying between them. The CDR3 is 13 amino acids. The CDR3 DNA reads TGTGCCAGCAGCTTAGTAGACTCTCGTGAGCAGTACTTC. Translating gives CASSLVDSREQYF.

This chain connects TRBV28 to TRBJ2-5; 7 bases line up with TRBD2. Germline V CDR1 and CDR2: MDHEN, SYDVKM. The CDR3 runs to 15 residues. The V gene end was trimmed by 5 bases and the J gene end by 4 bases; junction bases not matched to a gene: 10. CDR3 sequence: CASSKGTPGGETQYF. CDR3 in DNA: TGTGCCAGCAGTAAAGGGACCCCGGGGGGAGAGACCCAGTACTTC.

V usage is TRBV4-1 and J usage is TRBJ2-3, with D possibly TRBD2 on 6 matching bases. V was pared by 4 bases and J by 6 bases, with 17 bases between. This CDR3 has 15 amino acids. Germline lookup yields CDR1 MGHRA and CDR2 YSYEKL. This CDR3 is CASSRAEGRYDTQYF. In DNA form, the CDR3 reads TGCGCCAGCAGCCGAGCGGAGGGCCGGTACGATACGCAGTATTTT.

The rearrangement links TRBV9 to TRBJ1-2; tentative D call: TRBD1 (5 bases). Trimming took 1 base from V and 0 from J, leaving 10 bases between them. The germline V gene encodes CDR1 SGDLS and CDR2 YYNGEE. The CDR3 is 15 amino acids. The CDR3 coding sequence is TGTGCCAGCAGCGTAACTTCGGGGGCTAACTATGGCTACACCTTC. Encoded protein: CASSVTSGANYGYTF.

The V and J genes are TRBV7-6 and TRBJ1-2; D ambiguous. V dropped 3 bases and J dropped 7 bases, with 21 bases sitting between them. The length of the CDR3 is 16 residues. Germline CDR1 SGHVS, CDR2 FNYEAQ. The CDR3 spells CASSFGLAPGEVGYTF. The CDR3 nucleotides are TGTGCCAGCAGCTTTGGTCTCGCCCCCGGGGAAGTTGGCTACACCTTC.

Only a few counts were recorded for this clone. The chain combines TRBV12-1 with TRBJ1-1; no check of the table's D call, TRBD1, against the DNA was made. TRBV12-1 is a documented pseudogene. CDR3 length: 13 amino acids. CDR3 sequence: CASPEPGNTEAFF. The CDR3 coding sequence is TGTGCCAGCCCCGAGCCAGGGAACACTGAAGCTTTCTTT.

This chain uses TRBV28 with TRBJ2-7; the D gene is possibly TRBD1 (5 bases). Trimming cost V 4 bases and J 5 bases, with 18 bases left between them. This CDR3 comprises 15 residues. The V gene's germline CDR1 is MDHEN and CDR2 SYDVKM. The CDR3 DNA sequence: TGTGCCAGCAGTTCTCTAGGGGCCATCCGGGACGAGCAGTACTTC. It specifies CASSSLGAIRDEQYF.

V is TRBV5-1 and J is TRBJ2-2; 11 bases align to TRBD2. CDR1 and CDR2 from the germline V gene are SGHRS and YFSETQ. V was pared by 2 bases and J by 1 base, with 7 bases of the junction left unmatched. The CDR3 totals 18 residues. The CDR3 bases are TGCGCCAGCAGCTTTCCCCCAGGGACTAGCGGGAACACCGGGGAGCTGTTTTTT. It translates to CASSFPPGTSGNTGELFF. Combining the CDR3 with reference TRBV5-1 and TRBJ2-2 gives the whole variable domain KAGVTQTPRYLIKTRGQQVTLSCSPISGHRSVSWYQQTPGQGLQFLFEYFSETQRNKGNFPGRFSGRQFSNSRSEMNVSTLELGDSALYLCASSFPPGTSGNTGELFFGEGSRLTVL.

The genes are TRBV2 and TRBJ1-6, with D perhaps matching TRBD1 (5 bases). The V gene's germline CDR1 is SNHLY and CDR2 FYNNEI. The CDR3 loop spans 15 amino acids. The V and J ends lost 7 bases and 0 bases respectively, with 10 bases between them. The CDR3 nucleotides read TGTGCCAGCAAGCAGGGAAGCTCCTATAATTCACCCCTCCACTTT. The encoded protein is CASKQGSSYNSPLHF.

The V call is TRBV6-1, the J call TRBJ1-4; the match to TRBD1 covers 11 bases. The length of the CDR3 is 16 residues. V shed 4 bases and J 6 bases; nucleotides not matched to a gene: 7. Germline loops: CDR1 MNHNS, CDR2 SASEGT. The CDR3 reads CASSAGRDRGDEKLFF. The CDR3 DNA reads TGTGCCAGCAGTGCCGGAAGGGACAGGGGGGATGAAAAACTGTTTTTT.

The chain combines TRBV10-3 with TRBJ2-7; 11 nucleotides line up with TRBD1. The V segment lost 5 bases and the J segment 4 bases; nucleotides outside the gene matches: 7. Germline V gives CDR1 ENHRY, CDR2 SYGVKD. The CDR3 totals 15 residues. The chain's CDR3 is CAISTAGTGGYEQYF. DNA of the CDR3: TGTGCCATCAGTACGGCCGGGACAGGGGGGTACGAGCAGTACTTC.

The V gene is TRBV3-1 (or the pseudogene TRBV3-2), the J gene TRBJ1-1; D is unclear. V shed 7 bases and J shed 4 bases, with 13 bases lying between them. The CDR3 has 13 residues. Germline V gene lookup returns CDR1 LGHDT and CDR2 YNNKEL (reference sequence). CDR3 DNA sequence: TGTGCCAGCACCGGAGGGTGGAGCACTGAAGCTTTCTTT. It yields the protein CASTGGWSTEAFF.

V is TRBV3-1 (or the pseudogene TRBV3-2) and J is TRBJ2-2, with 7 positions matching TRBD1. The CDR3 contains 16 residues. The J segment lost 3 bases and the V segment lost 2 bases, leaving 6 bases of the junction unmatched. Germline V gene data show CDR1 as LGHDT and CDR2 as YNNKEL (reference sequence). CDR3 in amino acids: CASSQRGGLHTGELFF. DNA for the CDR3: TGTGCCAGCAGCCAAAGAGGGGGCCTGCACACCGGGGAGCTGTTTTTT.

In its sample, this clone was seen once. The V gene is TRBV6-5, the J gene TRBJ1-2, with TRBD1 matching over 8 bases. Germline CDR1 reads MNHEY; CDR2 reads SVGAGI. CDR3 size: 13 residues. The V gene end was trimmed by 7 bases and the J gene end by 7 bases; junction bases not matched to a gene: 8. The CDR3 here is CASTTGTGRGYTF. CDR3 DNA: TGTGCCAGCACGACAGGGACAGGACGTGGCTACACCTTC.

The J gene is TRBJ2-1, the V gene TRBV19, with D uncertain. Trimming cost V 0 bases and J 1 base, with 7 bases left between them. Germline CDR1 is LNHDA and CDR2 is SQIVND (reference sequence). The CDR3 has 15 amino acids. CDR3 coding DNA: TGTGCCAGTAGTATAGAAGCCCCTTCCTACAATGAGCAGTTCTTC. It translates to CASSIEAPSYNEQFF.

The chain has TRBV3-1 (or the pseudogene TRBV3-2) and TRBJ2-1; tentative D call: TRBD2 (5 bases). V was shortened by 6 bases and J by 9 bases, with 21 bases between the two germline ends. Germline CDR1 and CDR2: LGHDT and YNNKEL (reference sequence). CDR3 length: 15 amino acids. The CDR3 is CASRESGRRAGEQFF. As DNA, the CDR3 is TGTGCCAGCAGGGAGTCGGGGAGACGGGCTGGTGAGCAGTTCTTC.

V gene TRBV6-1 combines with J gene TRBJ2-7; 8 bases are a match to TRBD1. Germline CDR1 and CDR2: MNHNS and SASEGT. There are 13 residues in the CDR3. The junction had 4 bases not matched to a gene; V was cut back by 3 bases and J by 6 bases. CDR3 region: CASSDRGQSEQYF. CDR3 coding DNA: TGTGCCAGCAGTGACAGGGGGCAGAGCGAGCAGTACTTC.

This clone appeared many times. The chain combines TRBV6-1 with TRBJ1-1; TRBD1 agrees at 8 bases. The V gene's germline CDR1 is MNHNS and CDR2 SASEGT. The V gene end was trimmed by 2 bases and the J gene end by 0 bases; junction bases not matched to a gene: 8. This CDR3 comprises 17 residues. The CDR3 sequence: CASSEMAGGLMNTEAFF. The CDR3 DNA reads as TGTGCCAGCAGTGAAATGGCAGGGGGCCTCATGAACACTGAAGCTTTCTTT.

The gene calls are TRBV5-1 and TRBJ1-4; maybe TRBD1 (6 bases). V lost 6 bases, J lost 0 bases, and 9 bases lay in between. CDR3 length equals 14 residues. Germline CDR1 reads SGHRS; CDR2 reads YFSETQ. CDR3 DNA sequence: TGCGCCAGCACGGACAGAGCAACTAATGAAAAACTGTTTTTT. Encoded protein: CASTDRATNEKLFF.

The CDR3 reads CASSEGLAGSHTGELFF. CDR3 sequence (DNA): TGTGCCAGCAGCGAAGGTCTAGCGGGGAGCCACACCGGGGAGCTGTTTTTT. The gene calls are TRBV4-2 and TRBJ2-2; 9 bases agree with TRBD2. Germline CDR1 is LGHNA and CDR2 is YNFKEQ. The V and J ends lost 5 bases and 3 bases, in that order; junction bases with no gene match: 10. The CDR3 is 17 amino acids.

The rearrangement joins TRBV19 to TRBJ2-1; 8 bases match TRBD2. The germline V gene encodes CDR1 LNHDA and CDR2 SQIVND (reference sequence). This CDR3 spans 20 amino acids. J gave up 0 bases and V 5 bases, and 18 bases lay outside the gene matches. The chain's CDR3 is CASSPISGSIYRNSYNEQFF. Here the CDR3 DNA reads TGTGCCAGTAGTCCAATAAGCGGGAGTATCTACCGTAACTCCTACAATGAGCAGTTCTTC.

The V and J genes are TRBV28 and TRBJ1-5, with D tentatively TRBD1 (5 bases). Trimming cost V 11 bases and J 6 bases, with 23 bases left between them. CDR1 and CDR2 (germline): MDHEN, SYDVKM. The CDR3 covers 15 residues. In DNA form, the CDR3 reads TGTGCCGCCCCCGCCGTAAGGGGTCGAAGTCAGCCCCAGCATTTT. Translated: CAAPAVRGRSQPQHF. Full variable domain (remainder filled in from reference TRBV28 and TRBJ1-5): DVKVTQSSRYLVKRTGEKVFLECVQDMDHENMFWYRQDPGLGLRLIYFSYDVKMKEKGDIPEGYSVSREKKERFSLILESASTNQTSMYLCAAPAVRGRSQPQHFGDGTRLSIL.